A selection of T cell receptor beta chains follows, all from one sample in a study of cytomegalovirus exposure and HLA in healthy donors. Sequencing used immunoSEQ multiplex PCR; TCRdb keeps in-frame clones, though not all of them. The sample includes over 100,000 clones, more than 65% of them seen just once. Sequencing was done on a sample of PBMCs. The receptors derive from a woman under 30 in good health and CMV-seropositive. Each CDR3 is given with its conserved first and last residue. Fields, in order: clone size, V gene, D gene, J gene, CDR3 protein, CDR3 DNA. D genes are given only for firm matches. For some rows the clone size is stated as once, few or many, or as a class when expanded; others skip it.

-	TRBV25-1	-	TRBJ1-3	CASSERTERNTIYF	TGTGCCAGCAGTGAAAGGACAGAAAGAAACACCATATATTTT
-	TRBV4-1	TRBD1	TRBJ1-6	CASSQDGRTGLNSPLHF	TGCGCCAGCAGCCAAGATGGTAGGACAGGACTAAATTCACCCCTCCACTTT
once	TRBV2	TRBD2	TRBJ2-5	CASSETSGRQETQYF	TGTGCCAGCAGTGAGACTAGCGGGAGGCAAGAGACCCAGTACTTC
-	TRBV15	-	TRBJ2-7	CATQEEGGYEQYF	TGTGCCACCCAAGAGGAAGGAGGGTACGAGCAGTACTTC
-	TRBV2	-	TRBJ1-1	CASTSQPGLNTEAFF	TGTGCCAGCACCTCTCAACCAGGCCTTAACACTGAAGCTTTCTTT
-	TRBV6-6	-	TRBJ1-6	CASRQGDNSPLHF	TGTGCCAGCAGACAGGGCGATAATTCACCCCTCCACTTT
-	TRBV9	-	TRBJ2-2	CASSAGGADGELFF	TGTGCCAGCAGCGCTGGGGGGGCCGACGGGGAGCTGTTTTTT
-	TRBV6-5	TRBD1	TRBJ2-5	CASRGPGQGKTQYF	TGTGCCAGCAGGGGACCGGGACAGGGGAAGACCCAGTACTTC
-	TRBV9	-	TRBJ2-3	CASSVERGDTDTQYF	TGTGCCAGCAGCGTAGAACGAGGTGATACAGATACGCAGTATTTT
-	TRBV2	-	TRBJ1-5	CASSDRTWIYSNQPQHF	TGTGCCAGCAGTGATAGGACTTGGATCTATAGCAATCAGCCCCAGCATTTT
-	TRBV5-1	TRBD2	TRBJ2-3	CASTHSSGGPRDPRTQYF	TGCGCCAGCACACACAGTAGCGGGGGGCCCCGCGACCCCAGGACGCAGTATTTT
once	TRBV27	TRBD1	TRBJ2-7	CASSSTTGSSYEQYF	TGTGCCAGCAGTTCTACGACAGGGAGCTCCTACGAGCAGTACTTC
-	TRBV5-5	TRBD1	TRBJ1-2	CASSPGTGYGYTF	TGTGCCAGCAGCCCAGGGACAGGCTATGGCTACACCTTC
-	TRBV29-1	-	TRBJ2-3	CSVGWGAGPTDTQYF	TGCAGCGTTGGGTGGGGAGCCGGCCCCACAGATACGCAGTATTTT
-	TRBV5-5	TRBD2	TRBJ2-7	CASSRSLSGGYEQYF	TGTGCCAGCAGCCGTTCCTTAAGCGGGGGCTACGAGCAGTACTTC
once	TRBV5-1	-	TRBJ1-3	CASSLEGTKGNTIYF	TGCGCCAGCAGCTTGGAGGGGACAAAAGGAAACACCATATATTTT
-	TRBV19	-	TRBJ1-6	CASSIIGLVTGANSPLHF	TGTGCCAGTAGTATAATCGGATTGGTGACAGGCGCTAATTCACCCCTCCACTTT
-	TRBV18	TRBD2	TRBJ2-7	CASSSTSGGFSYEQYF	TGTGCCAGCTCATCGACTAGCGGGGGGTTCTCCTACGAGCAGTACTTC